This T cell receptor beta chain was recovered during a study of graft-versus-host responses after intestinal transplantation. Study observations and caveats: Patients who carried graft-donor T cell macrochimerism also had high graft-versus-host to host-versus-graft clonal ratios in their allografts.

TCRdb's table, derived via immunoSEQ multiplex PCR, lists solely in-frame clones and lacks some. The table has roughly 93,000 clones, roughly 92% seen once; the top ten hold about 0.44%. The CDR3 contains 13 residues. V was trimmed by 4 bases and J by 5 bases, leaving 8 bases between them. Looked up from germline, CDR1 is PRHDT and CDR2 is FYEKMQ (reference sequence). On this clone itself: The antigen remains unidentified.

The source is a human donor who was the organ donor for an intestinal transplant. This rearrangement joins TRBV13 to TRBJ1-4; D gene uncertain. Sequenced material: unstimulated CD8+ T cells sorted from spleen or lymph node cells, taken before transplant. The CDR3 loop reads CASSSRGNEKLFF. CDR3 sequence (DNA): TGTGCCAGCAGCTCGAGAGGGAATGAAAAACTGTTTTTT.